The entry below gives a single TCR beta chain sequence along with its context. Other DNA sequences in this specimen translate into the identical CDR3. After isolation, RNA underwent reverse transcription to generate cDNA as the sequencing template. The assay was immunoSEQ multiplex PCR, and TCRdb's table has in-frame clones only and misses some. The sample yields hundreds of thousands of clones, around 65% seen once. The V gene's germline CDR1 is SQVTM and CDR2 ANQGSEA. Trimming removed 3 bases from V and 0 bases from J, with 5 bases in between. This CDR3 has 12 amino acids. This specimen belongs to a study of CD8+ T cells in alopecia areata. For the study at large: Each day, treated patients took oral tofacitinib twice, at 5 to 10 mg per dose.

Treatment of the sample: oral pan-JAK inhibitor, 5-10 mg twice daily. The investigators collected lesional scalp punch biopsies and peripheral blood from alopecia areata patients. The rearrangement uses TRBV29-1 and TRBJ1-1; D remains ambiguous. The source was CD4+ T cells sorted from blood, collected around week 42, from a patient treated with tofacitinib. This TCR was sampled from a human donor with alopecia areata. The DNA for the CDR3 is TGCAGCGTTGAGGGAGTGAACACTGAAGCTTTCTTT. Its translation is CSVEGVNTEAFF. Using reference TRBV29-1 and TRBJ1-1 for the parts outside the CDR3, the full variable domain is SAVISQKPSRDICQRGTSLTIQCQVDSQVTMMFWYRQQPGQSLTLIATANQGSEATYESGFVIDKFPISRPNLTFSTLTVSNMSPEDSSIYLCSVEGVNTEAFFGQGTRLTVV.